These 20 T cell receptor beta chains share one sample of origin, sequenced in a study of Ad26.COV2.S vaccination and SARS-CoV-2 variants. The protocol was immunoSEQ multiplex PCR, while the TCRdb copy is restricted to in-frame clones and leaves out a portion. The data hold 200,000 to 300,000 clones, with around 87% observed a single time. Indicated treatment: around 19 received Ad26.COV2.S at low or high dose, single or two shots; 5 received placebo; per-sample allocation not given. All samples were drawn on day 63, counting from the first vaccine or placebo injection. This specimen was peripheral blood, taken in a trial of Ad26.COV2.S vaccine versus placebo. The receptors shown here come from a person between 18 and 59 years old who received the Ad26.COV2.S COVID-19 vaccine or a placebo.

The chain is built from TRBV5-6 and TRBJ2-1, with unresolved D. The CDR3 loop spans 14 amino acids. Germline-derived CDR1 and CDR2 are SGHDT and YYEEEE. The ends were cut back, 4 bases at V and 2 bases at J, with 10 bases in the middle. CDR3 nucleotide sequence: TGTGCCAGCAGCCTAACGGACGCCTACAATGAGCAGTTCTTC. Its protein product is CASSLTDAYNEQFF. Full variable domain (outside the CDR3, taken from reference TRBV5-6 and TRBJ2-1): DAGVTQSPTHLIKTRGQQVTLRCSPKSGHDTVSWYQQALGQGPQFIFQYYEEEERQRGNFPDRFSGHQFPNYSSELNVNALLLGDSALYLCASSLTDAYNEQFFGPGTRLTVL.

This clone was counted many times. The V gene is TRBV25-1, the J gene TRBJ1-6, with TRBD1 as a possible D gene (5 bases). Germline values: CDR1 MGHDK, CDR2 SYGVNS. This CDR3 has 16 residues. Between the trimmed V and J ends, which lost 3 bases and 5 bases, there was a span of 14 bases. As DNA, the CDR3 is TGTGCCAGCAGTGATCGCTCGGGACGGAATAATTCACCCCTCCACTTT. Protein sequence: CASSDRSGRNNSPLHF. The variable domain in full, with the rest retrieved from reference TRBV25-1 and TRBJ1-6, is EADIYQTPRYLVIGTGKKITLECSQTMGHDKMYWYQQDPGMELHLIHYSYGVNSTEKGDLSSESTVSRIRTEHFPLTLESARPSHTSQYLCASSDRSGRNNSPLHFGNGTRLTVT.

This chain links TRBV19 with TRBJ1-4, with TRBD1 matching 9 bases. The CDR3 consists of 15 residues. Germline V gene lookup returns CDR1 LNHDA and CDR2 SQIVND (reference sequence). V lost 6 bases and J lost 5; bases outside the gene matches: 7. In DNA form, the CDR3 reads TGTGCCAGTAGGACGACCGGGACAGGGAATGAAAAACTGTTTTTT. Translated: CASRTTGTGNEKLFF. The variable domain in full, with the rest retrieved from reference TRBV19 and TRBJ1-4, is DGGITQSPKYLFRKEGQNVTLSCEQNLNHDAMYWYRQDPGQGLRLIYYSQIVNDFQKGDIAEGYSVSREKKESFPLTVTSAQKNPTAFYLCASRTTGTGNEKLFFGSGTQLSVL.

DNA of the CDR3: TGTGCCAGCAGCTTAGAATTAGGAGATACGCAGTATTTT. The encoded protein is CASSLELGDTQYF. The gene calls are TRBV7-6 and TRBJ2-3; unclear D gene. CDR1 SGHVS and CDR2 FNYEAQ come from the germline V gene. V lost 1 base to trimming and J lost 5 bases, with 7 bases between them. The CDR3 covers 13 residues.

At least ten counts were recorded for this clone. V usage is TRBV27 and J usage is TRBJ2-5; D not resolved. This CDR3 comprises 15 residues. Germline V gene data show CDR1 as MNHEY and CDR2 as SMNVEV (reference sequence). V shed 4 bases and J shed 2 bases, with 14 bases lying between them. The CDR3 spells CASSWSMSAQETQYF. Here the CDR3 DNA reads TGTGCCAGCAGTTGGTCAATGTCAGCACAAGAGACCCAGTACTTC.

The chain has TRBV5-1 and TRBJ2-5; 10 bases agree with TRBD2. The J segment lost 5 bases and the V segment lost 1 base, leaving 8 bases of the junction unmatched. This CDR3 is 16 amino acids long. In germline, CDR1 is SGHRS, CDR2 YFSETQ. The CDR3 DNA reads as TGCGCCAGCAGCTTGAGTACTAGCGGGGATTGGGAGACCCAGTACTTC. It translates to CASSLSTSGDWETQYF.

The chain employs TRBV30 and TRBJ2-6, with TRBD1 matching over 7 bases. Germline CDR1 GTSNPN, CDR2 SVGIG (reference sequence). The J segment lost 3 bases and the V segment lost 4 bases, leaving 9 bases of the junction unmatched. The CDR3 has 16 amino acids. CDR3 region: CAWTRQGRVGANVLTF. As DNA, the CDR3 is TGTGCCTGGACGAGACAGGGTAGAGTTGGGGCCAACGTCCTGACTTTC.

The chain combines TRBV12-3 or TRBV12-4 with TRBJ1-5, with a tentative D call TRBD1 (5 bases). V dropped 4 bases and J dropped 8 bases, with 12 bases sitting between them. The CDR3 is 13 residues long. CDR3 DNA sequence: TGTGCCAGCAGTTCCGGGGGGAGAGAGCCCCAGCATTTT. Residues: CASSSGGREPQHF.

V and J are TRBV11-2 and TRBJ2-1, with 7 bases aligning to TRBD2. Germline CDR1 SGHAT, CDR2 FQNNGV. The CDR3 extends over 15 amino acids. Trimming at V came to 0 bases and at J to 8 bases, leaving 7 bases not matched to a gene. In nucleotides, the CDR3 is TGTGCCAGCAGCTTAGACGGACTAGTAAGAGATGAGCAGTTCTTC. This sequence encodes CASSLDGLVRDEQFF.

This clone was picked up a small number of times. This chain links TRBV3-1 (or the pseudogene TRBV3-2) with TRBJ1-5; D might be TRBD1 (5 bases). Trimming removed 4 bases from V and 2 bases from J, with 12 bases in between. From germline, CDR1 is LGHDT and CDR2 YNNKEL (reference sequence). There are 15 residues in the CDR3. The CDR3 nucleotides read TGTGCCAGCAGCCCCGCCCAGGGACGCAATCAGCCCCAGCATTTT. The encoded protein is CASSPAQGRNQPQHF.

The rearrangement links TRBV5-6 to TRBJ2-7, with 7 bases matching TRBD1. Germline V gene data show CDR1 as SGHDT and CDR2 as YYEEEE. This CDR3 region has 12 residues. The junction had 1 base not matched to a gene; V was cut back by 4 bases and J by 3 bases. The CDR3 region has the DNA TGTGCCAGCAGCCGACAGGGCTACGAGCAGTACTTC. This sequence encodes CASSRQGYEQYF.

The J gene is TRBJ1-2, the V gene TRBV5-6; 8 bases align to TRBD1. The germline CDR1 and CDR2 sequences are SGHDT and YYEEEE. This CDR3 comprises 15 residues. The J segment lost 4 bases and the V segment lost 0 bases, leaving 5 bases of the junction unmatched. The CDR3 protein is CASSLATRGLYGYTF. In nucleotides, the CDR3 is TGTGCCAGCAGCTTGGCAACCAGGGGGCTCTATGGCTACACCTTC. The variable domain in full, with the rest retrieved from reference TRBV5-6 and TRBJ1-2, is DAGVTQSPTHLIKTRGQQVTLRCSPKSGHDTVSWYQQALGQGPQFIFQYYEEEERQRGNFPDRFSGHQFPNYSSELNVNALLLGDSALYLCASSLATRGLYGYTFGSGTRLTVV.

J is TRBJ1-1 and V is TRBV10-3, with D possibly matching TRBD1 (5 bases). Germline loops: CDR1 ENHRY, CDR2 SYGVKD. V gave up 5 bases and J gave up 2 bases, with 12 bases separating them. This CDR3 comprises 14 residues. The CDR3 DNA reads TGTGCCATCAGTCCCGGGACTCTAAACACTGAAGCTTTCTTT. Translation gives CAISPGTLNTEAFF.

V gene TRBV7-2 combines with J gene TRBJ1-3, with D unresolved. The length of the CDR3 is 16 residues. Looked up from germline, CDR1 is SGHTA and CDR2 is FQGNSA. Trimming pared 5 bases from V and 1 base from J, leaving 15 bases between. The CDR3 bases are TGTGCCAGCAGCCATTCCCTGGACGGATCTGGAAACACCATATATTTT. As protein: CASSHSLDGSGNTIYF.

This sequence joins TRBV5-4 and TRBJ2-7, with a weak D call TRBD2 (5 bases). V was pared by 4 bases and J by 6 bases, with 20 bases between. This CDR3 spans 15 amino acids. Per the germline V gene, CDR1 is SGHNT and CDR2 is YYREEE (reference sequence). CDR3 coding DNA: TGTGCCAGCAGCCGCCCTGGACGAGGGCTAGGCGAGCAGTACTTC. Translation gives CASSRPGRGLGEQYF.

The rearrangement links TRBV21-1 to TRBJ1-1; the table's D gene call, TRBD1, was not cross checked with the DNA. TRBV21-1 is a recognized pseudogene. This CDR3 comprises 14 residues. The CDR3 DNA follows: TGTGCCAGGCTTGGGAGGACAGGTTACCCTGAAGCTTTCTTT. This translates into CARLGRTGYPEAFF.

V and J are TRBV5-4 and TRBJ2-7; 11 positions match TRBD1. CDR1 and CDR2 (germline): SGHNT, YYREEE (reference sequence). V lost 3 bases and J lost 0; bases outside the gene matches: 2. The CDR3 spans 15 residues. CDR3 nucleotide sequence: TGTGCCAGCAGCTCGGGACAGGGGGTCTCCTACGAGCAGTACTTC. Translated: CASSSGQGVSYEQYF.

The chain employs TRBV19 and TRBJ1-4; 9 bases map to TRBD1. This CDR3 spans 17 amino acids. J was trimmed by 3 bases and V by 5 bases; bases with no gene match: 10. The germline gives CDR1 LNHDA, CDR2 SQIVND (reference sequence). The CDR3 here is CASSRQGVNGANEKLFF. Here the CDR3 DNA reads TGTGCCAGTAGTCGACAGGGGGTAAACGGTGCTAATGAAAAACTGTTTTTT.

The V and J genes are TRBV19 and TRBJ1-4; TRBD1 is a possible D gene (5 bases). V gave up 4 bases and J gave up 2 bases, with 5 bases separating them. The CDR3 totals 13 residues. The germline V gene encodes CDR1 LNHDA and CDR2 SQIVND (reference sequence). The CDR3 sequence: CASSTGTNEKLFF. CDR3 DNA: TGTGCCAGTAGTACAGGGACTAATGAAAAACTGTTTTTT.

The chain joins TRBV11-2 to TRBJ2-5; D unresolved. V was trimmed by 1 base and J by 4 bases, leaving 10 bases between them. This CDR3 region has 14 residues. Germline V CDR1 and CDR2: SGHAT, FQNNGV. This CDR3 is CASSLVGRRETQYF. The DNA for the CDR3 is TGTGCCAGCAGCTTAGTTGGGCGTAGAGAGACCCAGTACTTC.